This TCR beta chain was captured in a study of blood T cell repertoires in COVID-19. Across the study: Both acute and convalescent COVID-19 samples were obtained from the United States, Italy and Spain. T cells, B-cell-depleted T cells, or PBMCs provided the cDNA or gDNA that served as material.

Germline V CDR1 and CDR2: DFQATT, SNEGSKA (reference sequence). The CDR3 sequence is 15 residues long. V lost 3 bases and J lost 8; bases outside the gene matches: 9. Authors' analysis steps: Reference gene primer amplification gave nucleated cell count estimates. Using immunoSEQ multiplex PCR, the repertoire was profiled, and TCRdb retains in-frame clones only, with some absent. V and J calls and clone size are copied from that table; D and trimming were computed from the DNA. The table includes some 260,000 clones, about four fifths detected once. The chain is built from TRBV20-1 and TRBJ2-1, with 11 bases lining up with TRBD2. The receptor was isolated from a woman younger than 35 with acute or convalescent COVID-19. Source material: peripheral blood. The CDR3 reads CSASPTSGGIYEQFF. Written as DNA, the CDR3 is TGCAGTGCTAGTCCCACTAGCGGGGGAATTTATGAGCAGTTCTTC.